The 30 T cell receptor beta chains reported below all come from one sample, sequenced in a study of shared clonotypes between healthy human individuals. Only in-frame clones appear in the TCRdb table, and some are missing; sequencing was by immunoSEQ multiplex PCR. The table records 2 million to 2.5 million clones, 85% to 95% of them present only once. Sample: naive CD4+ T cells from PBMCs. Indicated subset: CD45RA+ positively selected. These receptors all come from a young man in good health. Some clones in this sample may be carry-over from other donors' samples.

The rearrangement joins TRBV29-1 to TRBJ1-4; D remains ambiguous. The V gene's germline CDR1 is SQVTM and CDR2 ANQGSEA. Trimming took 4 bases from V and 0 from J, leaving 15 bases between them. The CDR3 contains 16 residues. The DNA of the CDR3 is TGCAGCGTTGGGTGGGAGTTTGGGACAACTAATGAAAAACTGTTTTTT. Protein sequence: CSVGWEFGTTNEKLFF. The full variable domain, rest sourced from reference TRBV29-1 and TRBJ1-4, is SAVISQKPSRDICQRGTSLTIQCQVDSQVTMMFWYRQQPGQSLTLIATANQGSEATYESGFVIDKFPISRPNLTFSTLTVSNMSPEDSSIYLCSVGWEFGTTNEKLFFGSGTQLSVL.

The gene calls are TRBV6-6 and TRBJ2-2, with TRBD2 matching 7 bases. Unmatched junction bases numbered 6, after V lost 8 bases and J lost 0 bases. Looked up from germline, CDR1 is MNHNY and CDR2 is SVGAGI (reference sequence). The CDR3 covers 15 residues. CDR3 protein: CASVSSGANTGELFF. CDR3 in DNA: TGTGCCAGCGTATCAAGCGGGGCGAACACCGGGGAGCTGTTTTTT.

The CDR3 DNA follows: TGTGCCAGCAGCAACCTACCCCTAAACATTCAGTACTTC. This gives the protein CASSNLPLNIQYF. The chain is built from TRBV28 and TRBJ2-4, with D hard to call. There are 13 residues in the CDR3. Germline-derived CDR1 and CDR2 are MDHEN and SYDVKM. V was cut by 6 bases and J by 6 bases, with 12 bases left in between.

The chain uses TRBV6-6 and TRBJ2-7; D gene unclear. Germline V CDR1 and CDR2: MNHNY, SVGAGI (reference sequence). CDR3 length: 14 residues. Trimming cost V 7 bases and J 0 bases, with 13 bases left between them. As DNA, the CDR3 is TGTGCCAGCACGGCCGGGCCCTTCTCCTACGAGCAGTACTTC. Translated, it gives CASTAGPFSYEQYF.

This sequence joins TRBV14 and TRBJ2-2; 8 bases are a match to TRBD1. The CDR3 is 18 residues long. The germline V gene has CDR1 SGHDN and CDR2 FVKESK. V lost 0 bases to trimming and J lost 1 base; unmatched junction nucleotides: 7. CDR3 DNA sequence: TGTGCCAGCAGCCAAGATCCAACAGGGGGAAGGAACACCGGGGAGCTGTTTTTT. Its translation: CASSQDPTGGRNTGELFF. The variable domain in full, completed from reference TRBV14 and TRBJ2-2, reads EAGVTQFPSHSVIEKGQTVTLRCDPISGHDNLYWYRRVMGKEIKFLLHFVKESKQDESGMPNNRFLAERTGGTYSTLKVQPAELEDSGVYFCASSQDPTGGRNTGELFFGEGSRLTVL.

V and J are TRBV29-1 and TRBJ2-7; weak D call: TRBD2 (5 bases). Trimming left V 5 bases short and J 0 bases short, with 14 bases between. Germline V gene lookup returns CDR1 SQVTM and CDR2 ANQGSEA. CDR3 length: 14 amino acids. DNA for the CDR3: TGCAGCGTTAGGAGCGGAACTAGCTCCTACGAGCAGTACTTC. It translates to CSVRSGTSSYEQYF.

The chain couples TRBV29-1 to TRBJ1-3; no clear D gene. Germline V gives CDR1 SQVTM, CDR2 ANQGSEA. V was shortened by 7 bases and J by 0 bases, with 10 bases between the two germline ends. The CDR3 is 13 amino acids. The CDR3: CSATQNSGNTIYF. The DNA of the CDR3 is TGCAGCGCGACCCAAAACTCTGGAAACACCATATATTTT. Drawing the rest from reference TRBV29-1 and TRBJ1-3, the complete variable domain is SAVISQKPSRDICQRGTSLTIQCQVDSQVTMMFWYRQQPGQSLTLIATANQGSEATYESGFVIDKFPISRPNLTFSTLTVSNMSPEDSSIYLCSATQNSGNTIYFGEGSWLTVV.

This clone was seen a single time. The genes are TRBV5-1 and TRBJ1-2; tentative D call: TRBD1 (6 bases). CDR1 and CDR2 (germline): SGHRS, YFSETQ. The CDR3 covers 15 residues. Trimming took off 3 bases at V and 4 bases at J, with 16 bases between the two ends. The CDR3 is CASSSPGGLGYGYTF. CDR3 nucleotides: TGCGCCAGCAGCTCCCCGGGGGGGCTAGGCTATGGCTACACCTTC.

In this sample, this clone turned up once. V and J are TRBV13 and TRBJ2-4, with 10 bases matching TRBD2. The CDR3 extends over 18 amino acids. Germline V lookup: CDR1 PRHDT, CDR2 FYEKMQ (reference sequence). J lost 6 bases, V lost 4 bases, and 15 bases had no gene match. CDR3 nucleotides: TGTGCCAGCAGCTCGACAGGGCTCGGGACTAGCGAACGAAACATTCAGTACTTC. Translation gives CASSSTGLGTSERNIQYF.

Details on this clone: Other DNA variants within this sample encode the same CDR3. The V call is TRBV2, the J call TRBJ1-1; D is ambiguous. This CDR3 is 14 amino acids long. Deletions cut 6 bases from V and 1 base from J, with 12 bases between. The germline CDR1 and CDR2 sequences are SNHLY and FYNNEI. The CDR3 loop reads CASRPGRTNTEAFF. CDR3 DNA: TGTGCCAGCAGGCCGGGAAGGACGAACACTGAAGCTTTCTTT.

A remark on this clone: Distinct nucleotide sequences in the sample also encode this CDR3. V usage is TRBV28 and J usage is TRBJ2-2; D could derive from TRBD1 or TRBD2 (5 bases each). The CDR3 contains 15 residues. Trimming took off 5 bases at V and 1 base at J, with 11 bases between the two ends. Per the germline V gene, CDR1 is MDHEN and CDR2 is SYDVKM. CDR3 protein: CASSPGTVNTGELFF. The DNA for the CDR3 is TGTGCCAGCAGTCCCGGGACGGTGAACACCGGGGAGCTGTTTTTT.

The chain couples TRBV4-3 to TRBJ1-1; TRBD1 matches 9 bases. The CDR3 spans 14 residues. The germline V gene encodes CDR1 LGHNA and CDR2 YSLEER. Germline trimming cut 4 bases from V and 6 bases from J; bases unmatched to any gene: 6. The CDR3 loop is CASSLGTGRSEAFF. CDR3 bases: TGCGCCAGCAGCCTGGGGACAGGGAGGTCTGAAGCTTTCTTT.

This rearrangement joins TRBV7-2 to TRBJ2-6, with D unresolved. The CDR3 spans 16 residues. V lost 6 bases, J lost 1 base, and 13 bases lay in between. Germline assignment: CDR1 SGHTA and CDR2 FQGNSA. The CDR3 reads CASRVMSTSGANVLTF. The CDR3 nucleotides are TGTGCCAGCAGGGTGATGAGCACGTCTGGGGCCAACGTCCTGACTTTC. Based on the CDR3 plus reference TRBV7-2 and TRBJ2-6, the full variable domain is GAGVSQSPSNKVTEKGKDVELRCDPISGHTALYWYRQSLGQGLEFLIYFQGNSAPDKSGLPSDRFSAERTGGSVSTLTIQRTQQEDSAVYLCASRVMSTSGANVLTFGAGSRLTVL.

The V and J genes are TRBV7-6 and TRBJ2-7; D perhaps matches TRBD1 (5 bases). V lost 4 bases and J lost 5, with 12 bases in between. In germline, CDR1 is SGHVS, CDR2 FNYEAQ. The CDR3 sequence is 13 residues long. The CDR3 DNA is TGTGCCAGCAGCTCGAATCAGGGAAACGAGCAGTACTTC. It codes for CASSSNQGNEQYF.

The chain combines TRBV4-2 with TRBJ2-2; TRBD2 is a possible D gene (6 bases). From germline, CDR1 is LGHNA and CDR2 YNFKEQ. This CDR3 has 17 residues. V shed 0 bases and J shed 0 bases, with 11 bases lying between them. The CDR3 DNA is TGTGCCAGCAGCCAAGAGGCGGGACGGGCGAACACCGGGGAGCTGTTTTTT. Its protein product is CASSQEAGRANTGELFF.

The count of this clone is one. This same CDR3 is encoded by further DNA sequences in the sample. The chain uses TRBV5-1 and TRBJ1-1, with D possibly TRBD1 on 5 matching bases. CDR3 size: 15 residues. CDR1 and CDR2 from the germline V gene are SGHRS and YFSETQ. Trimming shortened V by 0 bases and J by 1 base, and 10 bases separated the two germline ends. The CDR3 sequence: CASSLGTTGNTEAFF. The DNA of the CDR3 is TGCGCCAGCAGCTTGGGGACAACGGGGAACACTGAAGCTTTCTTT.

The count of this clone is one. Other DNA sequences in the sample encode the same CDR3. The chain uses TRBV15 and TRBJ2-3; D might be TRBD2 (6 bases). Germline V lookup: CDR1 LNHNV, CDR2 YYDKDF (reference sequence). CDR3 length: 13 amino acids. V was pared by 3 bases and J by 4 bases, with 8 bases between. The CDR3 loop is CATSRGLADTQYF. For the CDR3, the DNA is TGTGCCACCAGCAGGGGACTGGCAGATACGCAGTATTTT.

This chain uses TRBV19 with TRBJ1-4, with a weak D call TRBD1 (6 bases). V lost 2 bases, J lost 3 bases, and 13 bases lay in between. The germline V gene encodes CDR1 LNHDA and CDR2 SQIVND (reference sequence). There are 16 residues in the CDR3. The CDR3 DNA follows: TGTGCCAGTAGTATAAGCGGCAGGGGACCTAATGAAAAACTGTTTTTT. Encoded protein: CASSISGRGPNEKLFF.

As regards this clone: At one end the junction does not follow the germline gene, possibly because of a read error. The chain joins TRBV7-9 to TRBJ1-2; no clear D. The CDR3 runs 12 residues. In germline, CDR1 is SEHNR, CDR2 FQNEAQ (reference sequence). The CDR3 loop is CASNLDGYGYTF. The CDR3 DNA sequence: TGTGCCAGCAACTTAGACGGCTATGGCTACACCTTC.

CDR3 region: CASSFPQGRSHNYGYTF. In nucleotides, the CDR3 is TGTGCCAGCAGTTTCCCCCAGGGTAGGTCCCATAACTATGGCTACACCTTC. This chain connects TRBV28 to TRBJ1-2, with a possible D match to TRBD1 (5 bases). Looked up from germline, CDR1 is MDHEN and CDR2 is SYDVKM. The CDR3 is made up of 17 amino acids. Trimming left V 3 bases short and J 1 base short, with 18 bases between.

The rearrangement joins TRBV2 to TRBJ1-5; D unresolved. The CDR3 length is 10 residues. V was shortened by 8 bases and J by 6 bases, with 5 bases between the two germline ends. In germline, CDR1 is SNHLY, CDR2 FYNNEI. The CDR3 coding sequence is TGTGCCAGCGGCCCTCAGCCCCAGCATTTT. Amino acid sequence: CASGPQPQHF. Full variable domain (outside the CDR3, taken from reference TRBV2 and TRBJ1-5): EPEVTQTPSHQVTQMGQEVILRCVPISNHLYFYWYRQILGQKVEFLVSFYNNEISEKSEIFDDQFSVERPDGSNFTLKIRSTKLEDSAMYFCASGPQPQHFGDGTRLSIL.

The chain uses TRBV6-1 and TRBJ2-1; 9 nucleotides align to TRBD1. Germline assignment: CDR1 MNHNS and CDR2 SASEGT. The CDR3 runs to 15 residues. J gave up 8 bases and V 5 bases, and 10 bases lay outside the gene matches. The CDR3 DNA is TGTGCCAGCAGTTCAAGGGACAGGGTGTGGGATGAGCAGTTCTTC. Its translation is CASSSRDRVWDEQFF.

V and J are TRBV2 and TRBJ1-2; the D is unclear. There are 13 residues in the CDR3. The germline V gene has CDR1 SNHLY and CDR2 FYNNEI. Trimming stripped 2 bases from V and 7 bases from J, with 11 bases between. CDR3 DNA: TGTGCCAGCAGTGAATTGTTCCTTGGTGGCTACACCTTC. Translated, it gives CASSELFLGGYTF.

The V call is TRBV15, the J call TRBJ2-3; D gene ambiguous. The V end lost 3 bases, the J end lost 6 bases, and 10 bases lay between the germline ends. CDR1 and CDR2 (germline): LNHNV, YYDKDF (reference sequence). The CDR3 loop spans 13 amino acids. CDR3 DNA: TGTGCCACCAGCAGGGCCTTATGGGATACGCAGTATTTT. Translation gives CATSRALWDTQYF.

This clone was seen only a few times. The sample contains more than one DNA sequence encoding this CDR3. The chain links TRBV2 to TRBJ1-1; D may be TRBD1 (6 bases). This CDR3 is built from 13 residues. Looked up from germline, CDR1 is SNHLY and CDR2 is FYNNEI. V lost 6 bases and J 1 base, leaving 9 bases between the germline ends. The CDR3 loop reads CASSGTRNTEAFF. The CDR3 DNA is TGTGCCAGCAGCGGGACAAGGAACACTGAAGCTTTCTTT. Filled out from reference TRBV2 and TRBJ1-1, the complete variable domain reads EPEVTQTPSHQVTQMGQEVILRCVPISNHLYFYWYRQILGQKVEFLVSFYNNEISEKSEIFDDQFSVERPDGSNFTLKIRSTKLEDSAMYFCASSGTRNTEAFFGQGTRLTVV.

In nucleotides, the CDR3 is TGTGCCAGCAGGACGGAGGGACCTTGGGCCGAGCAGTACTTC. As protein: CASRTEGPWAEQYF. The chain recombines TRBV6-1 with TRBJ2-7, with a weak D call TRBD2 (6 bases). CDR3 length: 14 amino acids. Per germline, CDR1 MNHNS and CDR2 SASEGT. V was trimmed by 6 bases and J by 6 bases, leaving 18 bases between them.

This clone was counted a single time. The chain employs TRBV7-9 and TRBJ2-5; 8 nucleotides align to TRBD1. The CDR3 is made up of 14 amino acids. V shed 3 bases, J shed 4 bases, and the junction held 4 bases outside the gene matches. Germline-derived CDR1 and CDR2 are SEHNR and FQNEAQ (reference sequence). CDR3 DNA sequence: TGTGCCAGCAGCTTGCTGACAGGGGCAGAGACCCAGTACTTC. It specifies CASSLLTGAETQYF.

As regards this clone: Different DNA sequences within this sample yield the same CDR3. This chain's CDR3 is CASSERGEKLFF. The CDR3 DNA reads TGTGCCAGCAGTGAAAGGGGGGAAAAACTGTTTTTT. The rearrangement uses TRBV6-1 and TRBJ1-4, with D maybe TRBD1 (6 bases). V was shortened by 2 bases and J by 8 bases, with 6 bases between the two germline ends. This CDR3 region has 12 residues. CDR1 is MNHNS and CDR2 is SASEGT in the germline V gene.

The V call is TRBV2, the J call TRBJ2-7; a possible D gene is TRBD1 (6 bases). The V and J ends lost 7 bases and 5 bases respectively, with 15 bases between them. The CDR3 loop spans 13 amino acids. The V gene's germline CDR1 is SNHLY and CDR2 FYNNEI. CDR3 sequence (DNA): TGTGCCAGCAAGTGGCAGGGGATCAACGAGCAGTACTTC. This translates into CASKWQGINEQYF.

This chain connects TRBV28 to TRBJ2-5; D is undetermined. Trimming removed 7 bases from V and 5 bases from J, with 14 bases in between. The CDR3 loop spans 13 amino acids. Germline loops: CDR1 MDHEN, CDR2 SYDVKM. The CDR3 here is CASTPSVVETQYF. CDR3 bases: TGTGCCAGCACGCCGAGCGTGGTGGAGACCCAGTACTTC.